The TCR beta chain described here comes from a study of CD8 T cells in Susac syndrome (dated 2019 in TCRdb). Context from the whole study: The study used repertoire sequencing to test whether antigen drove CD8+ T cell activation and differentiation in Susac syndrome. Study-wide conclusions, independent of this receptor: The study acknowledged that relatively few individuals were included in the TCR sequencing and HLA analysis.

RNA was extracted using the RNeasy kit, and roughly 0.45 to 1 microgram was reverse transcribed with random hexamers. TCR beta CDR3 regions were amplified with the immunoSEQ multiplex PCR assay covering 54 Vbeta and 13 Jbeta segments. PCR amplification bias was corrected by using a synthetic template baseline for primer optimization and computational correction. Processing in the source paper ran as follows. Only productive sequences were kept, with reads annotated to V, D and J genes according to IMGT and analyzed in immunoSEQ Analyzer. Clonality was calculated as one minus the Shannon entropy normalized by log2 of the number of productive unique sequences. Public and private clones were assessed among the 100 most prevalent clones of each patient and control. Clones were defined as Susac-specific if absent from the healthy and MS cohorts, from 1052 published viral clones and from other ImmuneACCESS disease sequences. TCRdb trimmed the raw reads at Q25, called clones with MiXCR and kept productive beta chains. Duplicate CDR3 protein sequences are folded into a single record with the most common DNA and genes. The V and J calls and clone size are TCRdb's, not the authors'. Counted in this sample were 120,000 to 150,000 distinct CDR3 sequences; roughly 94% of them appeared once. The ten biggest clones cover less than 0.095% of the sample.

Germline trimming amounts to 4 bases on V and 2 bases on J, with 12 as the count of junction bases outside the gene matches. The CDR3 spans 16 residues, from the cysteine through the phenylalanine. This entry keeps only the CDR3 DNA: 48 bases, framed from base 1. Taken from the germline V gene, the CDR1 and CDR2 loops are SGDLS and YYNGEE. Peripheral blood CD8+ and CD4+ T cells from healthy donors, Susac syndrome patients and multiple sclerosis patients were profiled using high-throughput TCR beta sequencing. The healthy donors served as controls matched for age and sex. Bulk CD8+ and CD4+ T cells were purified by magnetic negative isolation, while CD8+ TEMRA cells were enriched using FACS. Blood was collected in EDTA tubes and processed within 24 hours, with PBMCs isolated through density gradient centrifugation. PBMCs destined for TCR sequencing were cryopreserved in liquid nitrogen and later thawed in a 37 °C water bath. Purity of sorted or isolated CD4+, CD8+ and CD8+ TEMRA cells was at least 90%.

Notes on this clonotype: Its antigen is not yet known. No base quality information exists; no much larger clone differs at one position.

The TCR sequence derives from a human donor in good health. In this chain, TRBV9 is recombined with TRBJ2-7; 7 bases in between match TRBD1. The specimen was CD4+ T cells from PBMCs. CDR3 sequence: CASSPQTGWPPYEQYF. The DNA sequence follows: TGTGCCAGCAGCCCCCAGACAGGGTGGCCTCCCTACGAGCAGTACTTC. Beyond the CDR3, the reference TRBV9 and TRBJ2-7 genes provide the residues; the full variable domain reads: DSGVTQTPKHLITATGQRVTLRCSPRSGDLSVYWYQQSLDQGLQFLIQYYNGEERAKGNILERFSAQQFPDLHSELNLSSLELGDSALYFCASSPQTGWPPYEQYFGPGTRLTVT.